The 19 T cell receptor beta chains below all came from one sample that was sequenced in a study of long-term antiretroviral therapy in people with HIV. A v3.0 immunoSEQ assay was performed at survey level. TCRdb keeps only in-frame clones here, not all; method: immunoSEQ multiplex PCR. The table has some 31,000 clones, about 94% seen once. The material sequenced was unsorted PBMCs, taken more than 7.1 years after starting antiretroviral therapy. The receptors derive from a man aged 50 to 59 with HIV.

This clone came up once. The V and J genes are TRBV28 and TRBJ2-6; D is unresolved. Per the germline V gene, CDR1 is MDHEN and CDR2 is SYDVKM. Deletions cut 5 bases from V and 0 bases from J, with 8 bases between. This CDR3 comprises 15 residues. The CDR3 DNA follows: TGTGCCAGCAGTATACAGAGCTCTGGGGCCAACGTCCTGACTTTC. It specifies CASSIQSSGANVLTF.

The chain joins TRBV5-6 to TRBJ2-7, with no clear D. The CDR3 runs to 15 residues. The germline CDR1 and CDR2 sequences are SGHDT and YYEEEE. The germline V and J ends were trimmed by 1 base and 3 bases, with 14 bases remaining between them. The CDR3 sequence is CASSLSRGLFYEQYF. CDR3 DNA sequence: TGTGCCAGCAGCTTGTCCCGCGGTCTCTTCTACGAGCAGTACTTC.

V usage is TRBV5-6 and J usage is TRBJ2-1; 7 bases are shared with TRBD2. V was clipped by 4 bases and J by 9 bases; unmatched bases: 16. Germline V gives CDR1 SGHDT, CDR2 YYEEEE. This CDR3 region has 16 residues. CDR3 loop: CASSVTGPSGVGEQFF. The CDR3 nucleotides are TGTGCCAGCAGCGTAACGGGACCTAGCGGCGTTGGTGAGCAGTTCTTC. Looking up the rest from reference TRBV5-6 and TRBJ2-1 gives the full variable domain: DAGVTQSPTHLIKTRGQQVTLRCSPKSGHDTVSWYQQALGQGPQFIFQYYEEEERQRGNFPDRFSGHQFPNYSSELNVNALLLGDSALYLCASSVTGPSGVGEQFFGPGTRLTVL.

V and J are TRBV5-6 and TRBJ2-1, with TRBD2 matching 11 bases. V lost 0 bases, J lost 10 bases, and 3 bases stayed unmatched. The CDR3 extends over 14 amino acids. Germline V gene data show CDR1 as SGHDT and CDR2 as YYEEEE. The CDR3 DNA follows: TGTGCCAGCAGCTTGGTGGCTAGCGGGGGGGAGCAGTTCTTC. Translated: CASSLVASGGEQFF.

The chain recombines TRBV29-1 with TRBJ2-1, with TRBD2 identical over 7 bases. The CDR3 loop spans 16 amino acids. The V and J ends lost 1 base and 0 bases, in that order; junction bases with no gene match: 6. The germline CDR1 and CDR2 sequences are SQVTM and ANQGSEA. The CDR3 sequence is CSVEGTRESSYNEQFF. The CDR3 DNA sequence: TGCAGCGTTGAAGGAACGCGGGAGAGCTCCTACAATGAGCAGTTCTTC.

This chain joins TRBV11-2 and TRBJ2-5, with TRBD1 as a possible D gene (6 bases). Germline CDR1 SGHAT, CDR2 FQNNGV. V lost 0 bases to trimming and J lost 5 bases, with 13 bases between them. This CDR3 region has 15 residues. Here the CDR3 DNA reads TGTGCCAGCAGCTTAGATAGGGGGAACACGGAGACCCAGTACTTC. Encoded protein: CASSLDRGNTETQYF.

This chain joins TRBV27 and TRBJ2-1; D is undetermined. The V end was cut by 2 bases, the J end by 5 bases, with 10 bases between. Germline lookup yields CDR1 MNHEY and CDR2 SMNVEV (reference sequence). The CDR3 is 14 residues long. CDR3 bases: TGTGCCAGCAGTTTAACCCTAGGGAACAATGAGCAGTTCTTC. This codes for CASSLTLGNNEQFF.

J is TRBJ1-2 and V is TRBV5-4; TRBD1 matches 7 bases. With V trimmed by 2 bases and J by 4 bases, 2 bases remained unmatched. The CDR3 is 13 amino acids. CDR1 SGHNT and CDR2 YYREEE come from the germline V gene (reference sequence). The CDR3 region has the DNA TGTGCCAGCAGCTTCGGGGACAGCTATGGCTACACCTTC. The encoded protein is CASSFGDSYGYTF.

This rearrangement joins TRBV6-1 to TRBJ1-2; D is uncertain. Germline values: CDR1 MNHNS, CDR2 SASEGT. The V end lost 7 bases, the J end lost 1 base, and 7 bases lay between the germline ends. The CDR3 contains 12 residues. The CDR3 DNA reads TGTGCCAGCATGAGGGATAACTATGGCTACACCTTC. The encoded protein is CASMRDNYGYTF.

CDR3 region: CASRRDPLGSYEQYF. Here the CDR3 DNA reads TGTGCCAGCAGACGGGACCCCCTCGGCTCCTACGAGCAGTACTTC. This rearrangement joins TRBV5-6 to TRBJ2-5; either TRBD1 or TRBD2 may fit D (5 bases each). Near its end, the DNA agrees better with TRBJ2-7, so the J call may be wrong. Germline V gene sequence: CDR1 SGHDT, CDR2 YYEEEE. This CDR3 contains 15 residues.

V is TRBV2 and J is TRBJ2-1; D uncertain. Trimming removed 4 bases at V and 8 bases at J, with 9 bases between. Germline loops: CDR1 SNHLY, CDR2 FYNNEI. The CDR3 is 12 residues long. The CDR3 bases are TGTGCCAGCAGTGGCCAGATCCATGAGCAGTTCTTC. The encoded protein is CASSGQIHEQFF.

The chain uses TRBV5-1 and TRBJ2-5; no clear D gene. Trimming cost V 4 bases and J 5 bases, with 9 bases left between them. The germline CDR1 and CDR2 sequences are SGHRS and YFSETQ. This CDR3 has 12 residues. The CDR3 nucleotides are TGCGCCAGCAGCCAACACTTGGAGACCCAGTACTTC. Translating gives CASSQHLETQYF.

The chain carries TRBV5-1 and TRBJ1-4; D is perhaps TRBD1 (5 bases). This CDR3 is 16 amino acids long. Trimming took 1 base from V and 3 from J, leaving 13 bases between them. The germline gives CDR1 SGHRS, CDR2 YFSETQ. Here the CDR3 reads CASSLFLAGANEKLFF. DNA for the CDR3: TGCGCCAGCAGCTTGTTTCTGGCGGGGGCTAATGAAAAACTGTTTTTT.

The chain employs TRBV2 and TRBJ1-3; D unclear. The V gene's germline CDR1 is SNHLY and CDR2 FYNNEI. The CDR3 totals 15 residues. V was trimmed by 10 bases and J by 0 bases, leaving 16 bases between them. This CDR3 is CAIDPTQHSGNTIYF. The CDR3 region has the DNA TGTGCCATAGACCCAACACAGCACTCTGGAAACACCATATATTTT.

The rearrangement joins TRBV2 to TRBJ2-7, with TRBD1 matching 9 bases. V was pared by 4 bases and J by 3 bases, with 1 base of the junction left unmatched. CDR3 size: 13 residues. Germline V gene sequence: CDR1 SNHLY, CDR2 FYNNEI. CDR3 loop: CASSGDRVYEQYF. The CDR3 DNA sequence: TGTGCCAGCAGTGGGGACAGGGTCTACGAGCAGTACTTC.

The chain links TRBV27 to TRBJ1-2; tentative D call: TRBD1 (5 bases). Germline-derived CDR1 and CDR2 are MNHEY and SMNVEV (reference sequence). The CDR3 loop spans 13 amino acids. Trimming stripped 8 bases from V and 5 bases from J, with 15 bases between. The CDR3, as DNA: TGTGCCAGCGCCCCTGGGAAGGGGTATGGCTACACCTTC. Translated: CASAPGKGYGYTF.

The chain combines TRBV6-1 with TRBJ1-1; 7 positions agree with TRBD1. The CDR3 is 14 residues long. Germline V lookup: CDR1 MNHNS, CDR2 SASEGT. Unmatched junction bases numbered 7, after V lost 7 bases and J lost 2 bases. CDR3 amino acids: CASTIQGPNTEAFF. In DNA form, the CDR3 reads TGTGCCAGCACCATACAGGGGCCAAACACTGAAGCTTTCTTT.

This clone was observed a handful of times. The rearrangement joins TRBV27 to TRBJ2-7; 9 nucleotides align to TRBD1. Germline lookup yields CDR1 MNHEY and CDR2 SMNVEV (reference sequence). The CDR3 extends over 15 amino acids. V gave up 3 bases and J gave up 7 bases; unmatched junction bases: 10. This chain's CDR3 is CASSFRATGGVEQYF. The CDR3 region has the DNA TGTGCCAGCAGTTTCCGGGCGACAGGGGGAGTTGAGCAGTACTTC.

The chain uses TRBV15 and TRBJ1-1; D remains unclear. The CDR3 totals 12 residues. Germline V CDR1 and CDR2: LNHNV, YYDKDF (reference sequence). V lost 0 bases and J 10 bases, leaving 9 bases between the germline ends. Here the CDR3 reads CATSRDQRIAFF. As DNA, the CDR3 is TGTGCCACCAGCAGAGATCAACGGATAGCTTTCTTT.